The clone carrying this T cell receptor (beta chain) was counted ten times or more. This entry belongs to a study of T cells in Graves' hyperthyroidism and ophthalmopathy. The hyperthyroidism was newly diagnosed and had lasted under 2 months; the patients were aged 18 to 65. TCR beta CDR3 sequences were amplified from RNA transcripts. The TCR CDR3 was amplified in a first-round RT-PCR using the HTBI primer set. Via MiXCR, TCRdb re-called the multiplex PCR reads, giving one row per CDR3 protein. The table records some 250,000 distinct CDR3 sequences, more than 12% of them present only once. Germline assignment: CDR1 MNHEY and CDR2 SVGAGI. V lost 2 bases and J lost 3, with 13 bases in between. The CDR3 contains 15 residues.

This clonotype was sampled from a woman aged 40 to 50 with Graves' hyperthyroidism that later progressed to Graves' ophthalmopathy. The material sequenced was blood. The chain carries TRBV6-5 and TRBJ1-1; D ambiguous. The CDR3 coding sequence is TGTGCCAGCAGTTACCGATCTACCCCGGACACTGAAGCTTTCTTT. As protein: CASSYRSTPDTEAFF.